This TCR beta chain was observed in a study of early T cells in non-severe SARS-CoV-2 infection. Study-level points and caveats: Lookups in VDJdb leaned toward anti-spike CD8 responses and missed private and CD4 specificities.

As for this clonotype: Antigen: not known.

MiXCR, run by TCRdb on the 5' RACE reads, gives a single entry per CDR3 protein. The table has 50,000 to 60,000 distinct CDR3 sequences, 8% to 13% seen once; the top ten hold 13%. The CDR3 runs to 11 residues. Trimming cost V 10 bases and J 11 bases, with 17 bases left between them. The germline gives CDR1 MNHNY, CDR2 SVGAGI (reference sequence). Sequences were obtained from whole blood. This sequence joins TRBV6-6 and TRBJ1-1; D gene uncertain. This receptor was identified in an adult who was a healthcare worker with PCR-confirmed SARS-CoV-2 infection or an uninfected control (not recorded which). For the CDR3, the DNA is TGTGCCACCCAACTAGGGTATGGGGCTTTCTTT. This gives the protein CATQLGYGAFF.